Below, one T cell receptor beta chain is given with its context. The target of this receptor is not known. It has no much larger one-base neighbor in the sample; base qualities were not kept. The data derive from a study of blood T cell repertoires in COVID-19 (dated by TCRdb to 2019 to 2021). In the study overall: The collaborator samples originated in the United States, Italy and Spain and spanned the acute and convalescent phases of COVID-19. Deeply sampled blood TCRbeta repertoires from subjects exposed to, actively infected with, or recovered from COVID-19 were included in the dataset. The samples were drawn from the first 160 participants of the ongoing ImmuneRACE study and from 950 to 1,500 subjects provided by 6 global collaborators. Where available, HLA class I and class II types were obtained from metadata supplied by the sample provider rather than from assay-based typing. The repertoires were made available in a free public database intended to serve as a resource for research on the immune response to SARS-CoV-2. Sample metadata almost always included a de-identified subject ID, COVID-19 status, age in years and sex. The material from the prospective study consisted of cDNA or gDNA derived from T cells, B-cell-depleted T cells, or PBMCs. Overall study outcomes, separate from this receptor: The quantity of clinical and demographic metadata differed by source and by participant and was supplied without curation.

TCRbeta CDR3 regions were amplified from genomic DNA using the immunoSEQ Assay, a bias-controlled multiplex PCR. The paper's processing steps were these. Nucleated cell counts per sample were estimated from amplification of reference gene primers within the assay. To quantify the absolute abundance of each unique TCRbeta CDR3 rearrangement, sequence reads were collapsed and filtered. For each sample, productive Simpson clonality was calculated as the square root of Simpson's diversity index over productive rearrangements. This immuneACCESS table, as held by TCRdb, lists in-frame sequences with V and J called but not all clones. Of the missing ones, under half trace to an unresolved V gene in checked studies; the others have no known cause. V and J calls plus clone size are reproduced from that table; the DNA served to infer D and trimming. The sample table records approximately 110,000 clones; approximately 88% of these occur just once. The top ten constitute 0.7% to 0.85% of the sample.

Whole blood was collected in K2EDTA tubes by collaborating institutions according to the institutions' own protocols. For TCRbeta analysis, collaborators shipped samples as frozen whole blood, isolated PBMCs, or DNA extracted from either of those sample types. Sequences LGHDT (CDR1) and YNNKEL (CDR2) are obtained from the germline V gene (reference sequence). The CDR3 sequence holds 13 residues, the cysteine and phenylalanine included. Only the CDR3 portion is preserved as DNA: 39 bases, with reading frame beginning at the first base. V and J are truncated by 1 base and 4 bases respectively, leaving an intervening sequence of 7 bases.

The material sequenced was peripheral blood. The chain couples TRBV3-1 (or the pseudogene TRBV3-2) to TRBJ2-5; TRBD1 is possibly the D segment (5 matching bases). This receptor was identified in a woman aged 70-85 years with acute or convalescent COVID-19. In nucleotide form, the sequence is TGTGCCAGCAGCCAAGGGGGCGGAGAGACCCAGTACTTC. It codes for CASSQGGGETQYF.